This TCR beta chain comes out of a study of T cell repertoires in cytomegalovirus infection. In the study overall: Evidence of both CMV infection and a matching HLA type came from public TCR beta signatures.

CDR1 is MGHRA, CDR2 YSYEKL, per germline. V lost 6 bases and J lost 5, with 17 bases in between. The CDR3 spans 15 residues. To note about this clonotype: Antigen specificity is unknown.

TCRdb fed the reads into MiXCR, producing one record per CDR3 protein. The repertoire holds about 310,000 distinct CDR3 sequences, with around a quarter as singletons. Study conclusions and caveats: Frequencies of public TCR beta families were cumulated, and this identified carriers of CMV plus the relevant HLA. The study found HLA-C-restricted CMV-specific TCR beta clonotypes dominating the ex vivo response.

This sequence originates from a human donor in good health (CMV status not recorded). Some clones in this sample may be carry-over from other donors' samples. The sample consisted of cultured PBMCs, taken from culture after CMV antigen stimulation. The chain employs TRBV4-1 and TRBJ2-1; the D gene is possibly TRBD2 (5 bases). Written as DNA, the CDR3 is TGCGCCAGCAGTAGAGATAGCGCAAGCCACAATGAGCAGTTCTTC. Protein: CASSRDSASHNEQFF.